This record concerns one T cell receptor beta chain sequence. Its target is unknown. This record comes from a study of immune evolution from preneoplasia to lung adenocarcinoma. Resections took place in Japan or China from 2014 to 2017. H&E slides confirmed each diagnosis, reviewed by two pathologists independently. Overall study findings and caveats: Top clone share appeared to fall from AAH through AIS, MIA, adenocarcinoma. Later-stage lesions seemingly showed higher T cell density and diversity than normal lung.

The V gene lost 2 bases and the J gene lost 9 bases, with 14 bases spanning the gap. This CDR3 comprises 14 residues. CDR1 and CDR2 (germline): LNHDA, SQIVND (reference sequence). The assay was immunoSEQ multiplex PCR, and TCRdb's table has in-frame clones only and misses some. The table shows thousands of clones, with over 75% occurring only once. The chain employs TRBV19 and TRBJ1-5; tentative D call: TRBD1 (6 bases). Input material: FFPE adjacent normal lung tissue. This clonotype was sampled from a person aged 70 to 80 with lung adenocarcinoma. The CDR3: CASSIMSGARPQHF. CDR3 nucleotides: TGTGCCAGTAGTATAATGTCGGGGGCGCGGCCCCAGCATTTT.